These 26 T cell receptor beta chains originate from one sample sequenced in a study of molecular identifiers for immune sequencing clone quantification. TCRdb reanalysed the PCR reads using MiXCR and keeps one entry per CDR3 protein. The profile shows roughly 86,000 distinct CDR3 sequences, around 19% of them singletons. Sequencing used naive CD8+ T cells from blood, with Jurkat cell RNA spiked in. The subset is: FACS-sorted CD8+CD4-CCR7+CD45RA+ naive T cells. These receptors came from a human donor in good health. Some libraries in this study had Jurkat cell RNA spiked in.

This chain links TRBV12-3 or TRBV12-4 with TRBJ2-5; no reliable D call. V lost 4 bases, J lost 9 bases, and 18 bases lay in between. CDR3 length: 14 amino acids. In nucleotides, the CDR3 is TGTGCCAGCAGTTCGCACCCTTCAGACCAGTCCCAGTACTTC. It specifies CASSSHPSDQSQYF.

CDR3 in DNA: TGTGCCAGCAGCTTAGTAGCGGGGGCGGTGTTAGCTTTCTTT. Translating it yields CASSLVAGAVLAFF. The J gene is TRBJ1-1, the V gene TRBV11-2, with a weak D call TRBD1 (6 bases). The V gene lost 1 base and the J gene lost 10 bases, with 16 bases spanning the gap. The CDR3 contains 14 residues. The germline gives CDR1 SGHAT, CDR2 FQNNGV.

This clonotype occurred many times. This rearrangement joins TRBV7-9 to TRBJ1-4, with 8 bases fitting TRBD1. Per germline, CDR1 SEHNR and CDR2 FQNEAQ (reference sequence). The CDR3 is made up of 14 amino acids. After removal of 5 bases from V and 6 bases from J, the junction contained 5 bases not matched to a gene. The CDR3 nucleotides read TGTGCCAGCAGCCCAGAGACAGGGGATGAAAAACTGTTTTTT. It specifies CASSPETGDEKLFF.

The chain joins TRBV10-2 to TRBJ1-1; 9 bases are a match to TRBD1. There are 13 residues in the CDR3. The junction had 7 bases not matched to a gene; V was cut back by 7 bases and J by 7 bases. Per the germline V gene, CDR1 is WSHSY and CDR2 is SAAADI. In DNA, the CDR3 is TGCGCCAGCAACGACAGGGGGTTGGGTGAAGCTTTCTTT. Its translation: CASNDRGLGEAFF.

This clonotype has ten or more counts. The V call is TRBV4-1, the J call TRBJ1-6; D gene unclear. There are 20 residues in the CDR3. Deletions cut 0 bases from V and 0 bases from J, with 18 bases between. From germline, CDR1 is MGHRA and CDR2 YSYEKL. CDR3 loop: CASSQDRSFFLSSYNSPLHF. CDR3 bases: TGCGCCAGCAGCCAAGATCGCAGCTTCTTTCTCAGCTCCTATAATTCACCCCTCCACTTT.

This clonotype was picked up many times. V and J are TRBV4-1 and TRBJ2-6; D might be TRBD1 or TRBD2, each matching 6 bases. CDR1 is MGHRA and CDR2 is YSYEKL in the germline V gene. The CDR3 extends over 16 amino acids. V lost 3 bases and J 9 bases, leaving 18 bases between the germline ends. In nucleotides, the CDR3 is TGCGCCAGCAGCCAGGAACAGGGACTCCCTAACAACGTCCTGACTTTC. The encoded protein is CASSQEQGLPNNVLTF.

On this clonotype: It may be a read error: a sequence one base away is much more abundant. The V gene is TRBV20-1, the J gene TRBJ2-3, with TRBD2 matching 14 bases. Germline lookup yields CDR1 DFQATT and CDR2 SNEGSKA (reference sequence). The V and J ends lost 1 base and 4 bases, in that order; junction bases with no gene match: 13. This CDR3 is 19 amino acids long. The CDR3 DNA is TGCAGTGCTAGAGCCCGACTAGCGGGGGGGCCGTGCCCTCCAGATACGCAGTATTTT. Translation gives CSARARLAGGPCPPDTQYF.

This clonotype was detected ten times or more. CDR3 bases: TGTGCCAGCAGCTTGGTATCGTGGGATGAGCAGTTCTTC. It translates to CASSLVSWDEQFF. This chain uses TRBV5-5 with TRBJ2-1; D ambiguous. Per the germline V gene, CDR1 is SGHKS and CDR2 is YYEKEE (reference sequence). The CDR3 has 13 amino acids. V was trimmed by 0 bases and J by 8 bases, leaving 9 bases between them.

This clonotype was detected ten times or more. Here the CDR3 DNA reads TGTGCCAGCAGCTTGGACGGGGGAAGCTCCTACAATGAGCAGTTCTTC. Translated, it gives CASSLDGGSSYNEQFF. This chain joins TRBV5-8 and TRBJ2-1; tentatively, D is TRBD2 (6 bases). Trimming removed 0 bases at V and 0 bases at J, with 10 bases between. Germline-derived CDR1 and CDR2 are SGHTS and YDEGEE. The CDR3 covers 16 residues.

This clonotype was picked up many times. V and J are TRBV9 and TRBJ1-2; D remains ambiguous. Germline-derived CDR1 and CDR2 are SGDLS and YYNGEE. CDR3 length: 14 amino acids. Trimming took 0 bases from V and 3 from J, leaving 9 bases between them. The chain's CDR3 is CASSVGEADYGYTF. The CDR3, as DNA: TGTGCCAGCAGCGTAGGTGAGGCCGACTATGGCTACACCTTC. The full variable domain, completed using reference TRBV9 and TRBJ1-2, is DSGVTQTPKHLITATGQRVTLRCSPRSGDLSVYWYQQSLDQGLQFLIQYYNGEERAKGNILERFSAQQFPDLHSELNLSSLELGDSALYFCASSVGEADYGYTFGSGTRLTVV.

This clonotype was observed a few times. A much larger clone differs from this one at a single base, so this may be a read error. The CDR3 loop reads CASSPSPYEQYF. The CDR3 DNA reads as TGTGCCAGCAGTCCAAGCCCCTACGAGCAGTACTTC. V and J are TRBV6-2 or TRBV6-3 and TRBJ2-7, with D unclear. V was cut by 5 bases and J by 2 bases, with 7 bases left in between. The length of the CDR3 is 12 residues. Germline loops: CDR1 MNHEY, CDR2 SVGEGT.

Points on this clonotype: A much more abundant neighbour one base away suggests this may be a read error. The V and J genes are TRBV6-5 and TRBJ1-2, with D hard to call. The CDR3 spans 18 residues. Germline CDR1 reads MNHEY; CDR2 reads SVGAGI. The ends were cut back, 0 bases at V and 4 bases at J, with 21 bases in the middle. The CDR3 spells CASSYSFVGDQTSYGYTF. CDR3 nucleotides: TGTGCCAGCAGTTACTCGTTCGTCGGGGATCAAACTAGCTATGGCTACACCTTC.

Many counts were recorded for this clonotype. The chain recombines TRBV4-1 with TRBJ1-1; D gene ambiguous. V dropped 4 bases and J dropped 3 bases, with 9 bases sitting between them. Germline CDR1 reads MGHRA; CDR2 reads YSYEKL. This CDR3 is built from 13 residues. Here the CDR3 reads CASSPRGDTEAFF. In DNA form, the CDR3 reads TGCGCCAGCAGCCCGCGAGGCGACACTGAAGCTTTCTTT.

In this sample, this clonotype turned up many times. The V call is TRBV7-9, the J call TRBJ2-7; a possible D gene is TRBD1 (5 bases). V lost 5 bases, J lost 7 bases, and 15 bases lay in between. Germline V CDR1 and CDR2: SEHNR, FQNEAQ (reference sequence). This CDR3 contains 13 residues. The CDR3 DNA reads TGTGCCAGCAGCCCTAATGCCCAGGGTGAGCAGTACTTC. Translated: CASSPNAQGEQYF.

This clonotype has ten or more counts. The gene calls are TRBV30 and TRBJ2-5; 8 nucleotides match TRBD1. CDR1 and CDR2 (germline): GTSNPN, SVGIG (reference sequence). V shed 4 bases and J 4 bases; nucleotides not matched to a gene: 8. The CDR3 runs to 14 residues. CDR3 residues: CAWNLGQGLETQYF. The CDR3, as DNA: TGTGCCTGGAATCTAGGACAGGGCCTAGAGACCCAGTACTTC. Complete variable domain (other parts from reference TRBV30 and TRBJ2-5): SQTIHQWPATLVQPVGSPLSLECTVEGTSNPNLYWYRQAAGRGLQLLFYSVGIGQISSEVPQNLSASRPQDRQFILSSKKLLLSDSGFYLCAWNLGQGLETQYFGPGTRLLVL.

The sample holds many counts of this clonotype. One end of the junction fails to match germline, which may point to a read error. The chain joins TRBV12-3 or TRBV12-4 to TRBJ2-1; 10 bases agree with TRBD2. The CDR3 consists of 14 residues. The CDR3 nucleotides are TGTGCCAGCAGTCTAGCGGGAGAGAGAGATGAGCAGTTCTTC. It encodes CASSLAGERDEQFF.

This clonotype was picked up many times. CDR3 region: CASSFTGYGYTF. The CDR3 DNA is TGTGCCAGCAGTTTTACAGGATATGGCTACACCTTC. The chain links TRBV28 to TRBJ1-2; maybe TRBD1 (5 bases). Germline CDR1 reads MDHEN; CDR2 reads SYDVKM. The CDR3 spans 12 residues. The V end lost 3 bases, the J end lost 5 bases, and 7 bases lay between the germline ends.

The sample holds many counts of this clonotype. V gene TRBV29-1 combines with J gene TRBJ2-3, with TRBD2 identical over 7 bases. CDR1 SQVTM and CDR2 ANQGSEA come from the germline V gene. This CDR3 comprises 16 residues. V shed 5 bases and J 1 base; nucleotides not matched to a gene: 12. Written as DNA, the CDR3 is TGCAGCGTTCTTGGACTGCGGGAGAGTGGCACAGATACGCAGTATTTT. This gives the protein CSVLGLRESGTDTQYF.

The sample holds many counts of this clonotype. V usage is TRBV2 and J usage is TRBJ2-2; no reliable D call. The germline gives CDR1 SNHLY, CDR2 FYNNEI. This CDR3 has 15 residues. The germline V and J ends were trimmed by 3 bases and 7 bases, with 15 bases remaining between them. Here the CDR3 reads CASSDPSRWGGELFF. The CDR3 DNA follows: TGTGCCAGCAGTGATCCCAGCCGTTGGGGCGGGGAGCTGTTTTTT.

The rearrangement uses TRBV27 and TRBJ2-6; no firm D call. V lost 5 bases to trimming and J lost 1 base, with 6 bases between them. Germline V gene lookup returns CDR1 MNHEY and CDR2 SMNVEV (reference sequence). This CDR3 has 14 amino acids. The CDR3 nucleotides are TGTGCCAGCAGTGAATATTCTGGGGCCAACGTCCTGACTTTC. Residues: CASSEYSGANVLTF.

This clonotype was seen only once. The V and J genes are TRBV28 and TRBJ2-5; 8 nucleotides agree with TRBD1. The CDR3 has 13 residues. Germline assignment: CDR1 MDHEN and CDR2 SYDVKM. Unmatched junction bases numbered 9, after V lost 6 bases and J lost 9 bases. CDR3 sequence reads: CASSPDREAAQYF. The CDR3 DNA sequence: TGTGCCAGCAGCCCGGACAGGGAGGCGGCCCAGTACTTC.

This clonotype has a count of ten or more. The chain is built from TRBV5-1 and TRBJ2-1; 9 bases match TRBD2. Trimming took 4 bases from V and 5 from J; bases not matched to a gene: 10. This CDR3 contains 16 residues. CDR1 and CDR2 from the germline V gene are SGHRS and YFSETQ. CDR3 residues: CASSGGPGLADNEQFF. The CDR3 DNA follows: TGCGCCAGCAGCGGTGGGCCGGGACTAGCAGACAATGAGCAGTTCTTC.

CDR3 amino acids: CASSQTGSPYEQYF. The DNA for the CDR3 is TGTGCCAGCAGTCAGACAGGGTCCCCCTACGAGCAGTACTTC. This rearrangement joins TRBV28 to TRBJ2-7; TRBD1 matches at 7 bases. Germline V gene data show CDR1 as MDHEN and CDR2 as SYDVKM. The CDR3 totals 14 residues. Unmatched junction bases numbered 6, after V lost 5 bases and J lost 2 bases.

This clonotype was found many times. This chain joins TRBV5-3 and TRBJ2-6; 7 nucleotides agree with TRBD1. TRBV5-3 is an ORF, with its function uncertain. The V and J ends lost 4 bases and 0 bases, in that order; junction bases with no gene match: 10. This CDR3 comprises 18 residues. Written as DNA, the CDR3 is TGTGCCAGAAGCCCCGCAAGGGACAGCAACTCTGGGGCCAACGTCCTGACTTTC. Translation gives CARSPARDSNSGANVLTF.

This clonotype occurred a few times. A much larger clone sits a single nucleotide away, making a read error possible. This chain links TRBV28 with TRBJ2-7; 8 bases are shared with TRBD1. Unmatched junction bases numbered 6, after V lost 3 bases and J lost 5 bases. In germline, CDR1 is MDHEN, CDR2 SYDVKM. This CDR3 region has 14 residues. CDR3 protein: CASSFRGRVNEQYF. CDR3 sequence (DNA): TGTGCCAGCAGTTTCAGGGGGCGCGTCAACGAGCAGTACTTC.

This clonotype came up many times. The chain links TRBV21-1 to TRBJ2-6. TRBV21-1 has pseudogene status. The CDR3 extends over 14 amino acids. The chain's CDR3 is CASSKSSGANVLTF. In nucleotides, the CDR3 is TGTGCCAGCAGCAAAAGTTCTGGGGCCAACGTCCTGACTTTC.